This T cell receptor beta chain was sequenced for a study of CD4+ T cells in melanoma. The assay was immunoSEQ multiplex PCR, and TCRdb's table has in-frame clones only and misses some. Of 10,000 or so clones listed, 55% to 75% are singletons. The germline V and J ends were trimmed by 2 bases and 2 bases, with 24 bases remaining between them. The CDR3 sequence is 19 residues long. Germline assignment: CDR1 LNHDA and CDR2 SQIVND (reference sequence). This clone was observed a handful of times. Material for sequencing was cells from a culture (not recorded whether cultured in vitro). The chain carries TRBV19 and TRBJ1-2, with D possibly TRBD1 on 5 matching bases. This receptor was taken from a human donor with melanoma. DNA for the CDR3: TGTGCCAGTAGTATATCCCTCCAGGGCCAGCGAAGATGGAACTATGGCTACACCTTC. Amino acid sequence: CASSISLQGQRRWNYGYTF.